One sample yielded the 29 T cell receptor beta chains listed below, sequenced in a study of blood T cell repertoires in COVID-19. TCRdb's copy holds only in-frame clones and misses some; the assay was immunoSEQ multiplex PCR. Of about 300,000 clones listed, approximately 86% are singletons. Material: peripheral blood. The receptors come from a man between 65 and 85 years old with acute or convalescent COVID-19.

This rearrangement joins TRBV7-9 to TRBJ2-2; TRBD2 matches 13 bases. This CDR3 contains 16 residues. Germline loops: CDR1 SEHNR, CDR2 FQNEAQ (reference sequence). The V gene end was trimmed by 5 bases and the J gene end by 3 bases; junction bases not matched to a gene: 3. The CDR3 sequence: CASSRTSGGDTGELFF. DNA of the CDR3: TGTGCCAGCAGCAGGACTAGCGGGGGTGACACCGGGGAGCTGTTTTTT.

The rearrangement joins TRBV4-1 to TRBJ1-6; weak D call: TRBD1 (6 bases). Trimming took 2 bases from V and 8 from J, leaving 16 bases between them. Germline CDR1 and CDR2: MGHRA and YSYEKL. There are 16 residues in the CDR3. In DNA, the CDR3 is TGCGCCAGCAGCCAAATGGGGGGGCGAATAGATTCACCCCTCCACTTT. This translates into CASSQMGGRIDSPLHF.

Turning to this clone: A junction end diverges from the germline sequence, so it may reflect a read error. The chain couples TRBV5-1 to TRBJ1-2; D is uncertain. The germline V gene has CDR1 SGHRS and CDR2 YFSETQ. The CDR3 has 13 residues. This CDR3 is CASSGDLNYGHTF. The CDR3, as DNA: TGCGCCAGCAGCGGAGATCTGAACTATGGCCACACCTTC.

J is TRBJ2-5 and V is TRBV6-5, with D maybe TRBD2 (6 bases). Trimming cost V 6 bases and J 10 bases, with 15 bases left between them. The CDR3 sequence is 12 residues long. Germline CDR1 is MNHEY and CDR2 is SVGAGI. The CDR3 is CASRRPLGSQYF. The DNA for the CDR3 is TGTGCCAGCAGGCGACCGCTCGGGAGCCAGTACTTC.

In this sample, this clone turned up once. The chain couples TRBV6-5 to TRBJ2-4, with D unclear. Germline CDR1 MNHEY, CDR2 SVGAGI. The CDR3 extends over 14 amino acids. The ends were cut back, 3 bases at V and 0 bases at J, with 6 bases in the middle. In DNA form, the CDR3 reads TGTGCCAGCAGTTATAGTTTAGCCAAAAACATTCAGTACTTC. It yields the protein CASSYSLAKNIQYF.

The J gene is TRBJ2-1, the V gene TRBV6-5; D gene ambiguous. Germline lookup yields CDR1 MNHEY and CDR2 SVGAGI. CDR3 length: 12 residues. Trimming cost V 8 bases and J 2 bases, with 7 bases left between them. The CDR3 is CASSVTYNEQFF. The CDR3 region has the DNA TGTGCCAGCTCTGTTACCTACAATGAGCAGTTCTTC.

The V and J genes are TRBV28 and TRBJ1-6; D uncertain. The V gene lost 2 bases and the J gene lost 10 bases, with 15 bases spanning the gap. CDR1 MDHEN and CDR2 SYDVKM come from the germline V gene. CDR3 size: 15 residues. The CDR3 loop reads CASSLPSIGWSPLHF. The CDR3 region has the DNA TGTGCCAGCAGTTTACCCAGCATCGGGTGGTCACCCCTCCACTTT.

This sequence joins TRBV6-5 and TRBJ2-5; D gene unclear. The CDR3 is made up of 12 amino acids. The V end lost 5 bases, the J end lost 5 bases, and 9 bases lay between the germline ends. CDR1 is MNHEY, CDR2 SVGAGI, per germline. The CDR3 DNA follows: TGTGCCAGCAGTCGACCGCGGGAGACCCAGTACTTC. It translates to CASSRPRETQYF.

The chain has TRBV19 and TRBJ1-5, with 9 bases matching TRBD1. In germline, CDR1 is LNHDA, CDR2 SQIVND (reference sequence). This CDR3 has 16 residues. V dropped 5 bases and J dropped 3; count of bases not matched to a gene: 8. CDR3: CASSSVTGGFNQPQHF. In nucleotides, the CDR3 is TGTGCCAGTAGTTCTGTTACAGGGGGCTTCAATCAGCCCCAGCATTTT.

The J gene is TRBJ2-5, the V gene TRBV24-1; TRBD2 matches 7 bases. There are 15 residues in the CDR3. Losses at the gene ends were 1 base for V and 1 base for J; bases not matched to a gene: 2. Germline CDR1 and CDR2: KGHDR and SFDVKD. DNA for the CDR3: TGTGCCACCAGTGATTTCAAGCGGGGCCAAGAGACCCAGTACTTC. Protein sequence: CATSDFKRGQETQYF.

The J gene is TRBJ2-3, the V gene TRBV7-9; TRBD2 agrees at 11 bases. The CDR3 is made up of 16 amino acids. Germline V gives CDR1 SEHNR, CDR2 FQNEAQ (reference sequence). The trim removed 3 bases at V and 1 base at J, leaving 3 bases unmatched. CDR3 amino acids: CASSLVLAGGTDTQYF. The CDR3 DNA is TGTGCCAGCAGCTTGGTACTAGCGGGGGGCACAGATACGCAGTATTTT.

The rearrangement links TRBV4-2 to TRBJ2-3, with TRBD2 matching 7 bases. The CDR3 totals 16 residues. V gave up 4 bases and J gave up 0 bases; unmatched junction bases: 7. The germline V gene encodes CDR1 LGHNA and CDR2 YNFKEQ. CDR3 in amino acids: CASSPLGEGSTDTQYF. The CDR3 DNA is TGTGCCAGCAGCCCCTTGGGGGAGGGGAGCACAGATACGCAGTATTTT.

In nucleotides, the CDR3 is TGTGCCAGCAGCCAAGAAAGAACGCTCGGGGGCATTCAGTACTTC. Translating it yields CASSQERTLGGIQYF. This sequence joins TRBV3-1 (or the pseudogene TRBV3-2) and TRBJ2-4, with D possibly matching TRBD2 (6 bases). Germline CDR1 reads LGHDT; CDR2 reads YNNKEL (reference sequence). This CDR3 contains 15 residues. The V end was cut by 0 bases, the J end by 9 bases, with 15 bases between.

There are a few counts of this clone. V gene TRBV5-4 combines with J gene TRBJ2-1; D possibly corresponds to TRBD1 (6 bases). Germline lookup yields CDR1 SGHNT and CDR2 YYREEE (reference sequence). The CDR3 is made up of 13 amino acids. Trimming removed 4 bases at V and 8 bases at J, with 13 bases between. The chain's CDR3 is CASSHQDRHEQFF. In DNA, the CDR3 is TGTGCCAGCAGCCACCAGGACAGACATGAGCAGTTCTTC.

The rearrangement uses TRBV7-6 and TRBJ2-5, with 8 bases fitting TRBD1. The CDR3 is 15 residues long. The V gene's germline CDR1 is SGHVS and CDR2 FNYEAQ. V lost 5 bases, J lost 3 bases, and 8 bases stayed unmatched. The CDR3 DNA is TGTGCCAGCAGCCCAGCCCCGGGACAGGAAGAGACCCAGTACTTC. It is translated as CASSPAPGQEETQYF. Drawing the rest from reference TRBV7-6 and TRBJ2-5, the complete variable domain is GAGVSQSPRYKVTKRGQDVALRCDPISGHVSLYWYRQALGQGPEFLTYFNYEAQQDKSGLPNDRFSAERPEGSISTLTIQRTEQRDSAMYRCASSPAPGQEETQYFGPGTRLLVL.

The genes are TRBV3-1 (or the pseudogene TRBV3-2) and TRBJ2-1; 8 positions match TRBD2. Germline values: CDR1 LGHDT, CDR2 YNNKEL (reference sequence). The CDR3 extends over 17 amino acids. The J segment lost 9 bases and the V segment lost 0 bases, leaving 13 bases of the junction unmatched. CDR3 sequence (DNA): TGTGCCAGCAGCCAAGATCCCAGCGGGAGACATACGGGTGAGCAGTTCTTC. Protein sequence: CASSQDPSGRHTGEQFF.

This CDR3 reads CASRGPGTGKNQPQHF. The CDR3 nucleotides read TGTGCCAGCAGAGGTCCCGGGACAGGGAAAAATCAGCCCCAGCATTTT. The chain links TRBV28 to TRBJ1-5, with TRBD1 matching 9 bases. The CDR3 loop spans 16 amino acids. The germline CDR1 and CDR2 sequences are MDHEN and SYDVKM. Trimming removed 6 bases from V and 4 bases from J; junction bases left unmatched: 10.

The chain combines TRBV7-9 with TRBJ1-2; D is unresolved. The length of the CDR3 is 14 residues. The germline V and J ends were trimmed by 5 bases and 1 base, with 11 bases remaining between them. Germline-derived CDR1 and CDR2 are SEHNR and FQNEAQ (reference sequence). CDR3 amino acids: CASSRGRGNYGYTF. For the CDR3, the DNA is TGTGCCAGCAGCCGCGGACGGGGTAACTATGGCTACACCTTC.

The rearrangement links TRBV29-1 to TRBJ2-7, with D maybe TRBD2 (5 bases). The V gene's germline CDR1 is SQVTM and CDR2 ANQGSEA. CDR3 length: 13 residues. The ends were cut back, 5 bases at V and 2 bases at J, with 13 bases in the middle. CDR3 loop: CSVSPVGAYEQYF. CDR3 sequence (DNA): TGCAGCGTTTCCCCAGTGGGAGCCTACGAGCAGTACTTC.

Only one count was recorded for this clone. This rearrangement joins TRBV2 to TRBJ1-6; D is possibly TRBD1 (5 bases). The V and J ends lost 4 bases and 7 bases respectively, with 11 bases between them. The CDR3 is 14 residues long. Germline V lookup: CDR1 SNHLY, CDR2 FYNNEI. The CDR3 region has the DNA TGTGCCAGCAGTGCCGGGCGGGGGAATTCACCCCTCCACTTT. Its translation is CASSAGRGNSPLHF.

This chain links TRBV28 with TRBJ2-1; TRBD1 aligns across 7 bases. Trimming at V came to 5 bases and at J to 12 bases, leaving 7 bases not matched to a gene. Germline V gene lookup returns CDR1 MDHEN and CDR2 SYDVKM. The length of the CDR3 is 12 residues. CDR3 in DNA: TGTGCCAGCAGTCTCAGACAGGGCGGGCAGTTCTTC. Encoded protein: CASSLRQGGQFF.

The chain couples TRBV7-3 to TRBJ2-5, with a tentative D call TRBD1 (5 bases). CDR1 SGHTA and CDR2 FQGTGA come from the germline V gene. CDR3 length: 14 amino acids. With 5 bases removed from V and 5 bases from J, the gap between germline ends came to 15 bases. The CDR3 coding sequence is TGTGCCAGCAGCCCGGATCCACAGGACGAGACCCAGTACTTC. It encodes CASSPDPQDETQYF.

V usage is TRBV18 and J usage is TRBJ2-7; maybe TRBD1 (5 bases). The germline V and J ends were trimmed by 6 bases and 5 bases, with 11 bases remaining between them. Germline V lookup: CDR1 KGHSH, CDR2 LQKENI. The CDR3 has 12 residues. CDR3 loop: CASSQGENEQYF. CDR3 bases: TGTGCCAGCTCCCAGGGTGAGAACGAGCAGTACTTC.

V is TRBV11-2 and J is TRBJ1-1, with TRBD1 matching 9 bases. The V and J ends lost 8 bases and 0 bases, in that order; junction bases with no gene match: 10. The CDR3 runs 16 residues. Germline V lookup: CDR1 SGHAT, CDR2 FQNNGV. The CDR3 DNA reads TGTGCCAGCTCTTACAGGGGGCAAGGGATGAACACTGAAGCTTTCTTT. Its translation: CASSYRGQGMNTEAFF. The whole variable domain, filled in from reference TRBV11-2 and TRBJ1-1, reads EAGVAQSPRYKIIEKRQSVAFWCNPISGHATLYWYQQILGQGPKLLIQFQNNGVVDDSQLPKDRFSAERLKGVDSTLKIQPAKLEDSAVYLCASSYRGQGMNTEAFFGQGTRLTVV.

This clone came up once. The J gene is TRBJ2-1, the V gene TRBV7-6; 9 positions match TRBD1. Per germline, CDR1 SGHVS and CDR2 FNYEAQ. This CDR3 has 16 residues. V lost 0 bases to trimming and J lost 7 bases; unmatched junction nucleotides: 7. The CDR3 reads CASSLAGQGLRNEQFF. CDR3 coding DNA: TGTGCCAGCAGCTTAGCTGGACAGGGGTTACGGAATGAGCAGTTCTTC.

The J gene is TRBJ1-2, the V gene TRBV2; D is possibly TRBD1 (5 bases). In germline, CDR1 is SNHLY, CDR2 FYNNEI. Trimming removed 10 bases at V and 6 bases at J, with 21 bases between. The CDR3 runs 14 residues. The CDR3: CATLGTRVIDGYTF. In nucleotides, the CDR3 is TGTGCCACTCTAGGCACCAGGGTGATTGATGGCTACACCTTC.

The genes are TRBV13 and TRBJ1-6, with 10 bases matching TRBD1. J gave up 5 bases and V 3 bases, and 4 bases lay outside the gene matches. CDR1 is PRHDT and CDR2 is FYEKMQ in the germline V gene (reference sequence). This CDR3 has 16 amino acids. CDR3 bases: TGTGCCAGCAGCTTTTGGGACAGGGGAAATAATTCACCCCTCCACTTT. Translated: CASSFWDRGNNSPLHF.

This clone was counted a few times. J is TRBJ2-7 and V is TRBV5-1; D gene unclear. Germline values: CDR1 SGHRS, CDR2 YFSETQ. Trimming shortened V by 7 bases and J by 6 bases, and 17 bases separated the two germline ends. The CDR3 has 13 amino acids. The CDR3 protein is CASAVPSSGEQYF. CDR3 bases: TGCGCCAGCGCCGTCCCATCTTCGGGCGAGCAGTACTTC.

CDR3 region: CASSFGGGDSPLHF. The DNA for the CDR3 is TGCGCCAGCAGCTTTGGAGGGGGCGATTCACCCCTCCACTTT. The chain is built from TRBV5-1 and TRBJ1-6; 7 nucleotides align to TRBD1. J lost 8 bases, V lost 2 bases, and 4 bases had no gene match. This CDR3 is 14 amino acids long. CDR1 and CDR2 (germline): SGHRS, YFSETQ.